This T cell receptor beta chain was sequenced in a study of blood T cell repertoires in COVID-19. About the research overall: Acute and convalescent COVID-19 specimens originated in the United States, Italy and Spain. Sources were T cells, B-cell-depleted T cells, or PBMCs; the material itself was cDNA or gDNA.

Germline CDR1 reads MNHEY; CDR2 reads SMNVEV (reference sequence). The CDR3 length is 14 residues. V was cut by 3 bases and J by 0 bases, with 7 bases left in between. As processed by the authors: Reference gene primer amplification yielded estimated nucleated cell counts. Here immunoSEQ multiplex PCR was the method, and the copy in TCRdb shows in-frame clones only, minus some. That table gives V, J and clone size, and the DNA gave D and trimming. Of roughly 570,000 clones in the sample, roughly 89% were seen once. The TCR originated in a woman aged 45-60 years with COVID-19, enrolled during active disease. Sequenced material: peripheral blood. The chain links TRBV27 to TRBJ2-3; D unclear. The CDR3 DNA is TGTGCCAGCAGTTTCTTCTCTAGCACAGATACGCAGTATTTT. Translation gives CASSFFSSTDTQYF.